What follows are 30 T cell receptor beta chains derived from one specimen sequenced in a study of T cell changes during pregnancy in multiple sclerosis. Repertoires were generated with immunoSEQ multiplex PCR, while TCRdb's copy carries only in-frame clones and drops some. The sample lists about 35,000 clones, roughly nine tenths seen once, with around 0.76% in the top ten. Here the sequenced sample was CD4+ T cells from peripheral blood mononuclear cells, taken after pregnancy. The receptors come from a female donor in good health, enrolled as a control in a pregnancy study.

This rearrangement joins TRBV6-5 to TRBJ2-1; 13 bases map to TRBD2. The junction had 8 bases not matched to a gene; V was cut back by 2 bases and J by 10 bases. CDR3 size: 16 residues. CDR1 is MNHEY, CDR2 SVGAGI, per germline. The CDR3 DNA is TGTGCCAGCAGTTACCGAACTAGCGGGGGGGCCCGCGAGCAGTTCTTC. Translated: CASSYRTSGGAREQFF.

The sample holds one count of this clone. This chain joins TRBV7-2 and TRBJ2-4, with D maybe TRBD1 (5 bases). Germline-derived CDR1 and CDR2 are SGHTA and FQGNSA. CDR3 size: 14 residues. Deletions cut 2 bases from V and 4 bases from J, with 9 bases between. Written as DNA, the CDR3 is TGTGCCAGCAGCTTAAAGACAGTAAAAAACATTCAGTACTTC. Encoded protein: CASSLKTVKNIQYF.

The chain's CDR3 is CASSLVSDTQYF. In DNA, the CDR3 is TGTGCCAGCAGCTTGGTATCAGATACGCAGTATTTT. This chain connects TRBV5-4 to TRBJ2-3; D is unresolved. Trimming pared 0 bases from V and 4 bases from J, leaving 3 bases between. The germline CDR1 and CDR2 sequences are SGHNT and YYREEE (reference sequence). This CDR3 is 12 amino acids long. Looking up the rest from reference TRBV5-4 and TRBJ2-3 gives the full variable domain: ETGVTQSPTHLIKTRGQQVTLRCSSQSGHNTVSWYQQALGQGPQFIFQYYREEENGRGNFPPRFSGLQFPNYSSELNVNALELDDSALYLCASSLVSDTQYFGPGTRLTVL.

The gene calls are TRBV18 and TRBJ2-2; perhaps TRBD1 as D (7 bases). From germline, CDR1 is KGHSH and CDR2 LQKENI. CDR3 length: 17 residues. Trimming left V 1 base short and J 4 bases short, with 16 bases between. CDR3 DNA: TGTGCCAGCTCACCACGTTTGGAGGGGGCGCTCACCGGGGAGCTGTTTTTT. Translating gives CASSPRLEGALTGELFF. Drawing the rest from reference TRBV18 and TRBJ2-2, the complete variable domain is NAGVMQNPRHLVRRRGQEARLRCSPMKGHSHVYWYRQLPEEGLKFMVYLQKENIIDESGMPKERFSAEFPKEGPSILRIQQVVRGDSAAYFCASSPRLEGALTGELFFGEGSRLTVL.

The genes are TRBV11-1 and TRBJ2-1; possible D gene TRBD2, 7 bases. There are 18 residues in the CDR3. V was clipped by 4 bases and J by 0 bases, with 19 bases between them. The germline V gene has CDR1 SGHAT and CDR2 FQDESV (reference sequence). CDR3: CASSSGDYQFHSYNEQFF. The CDR3 DNA is TGTGCCAGCAGCTCAGGGGACTACCAGTTCCACTCCTACAATGAGCAGTTCTTC.

The chain is built from TRBV11-2 and TRBJ2-1, with D perhaps TRBD1 (6 bases). Per germline, CDR1 SGHAT and CDR2 FQNNGV. V dropped 4 bases and J dropped 7 bases, with 14 bases sitting between them. This CDR3 is built from 14 residues. The CDR3 DNA reads TGTGCCAGCAGCTCCGTACAGGGTTGGAATGAGCAGTTCTTC. Translating it yields CASSSVQGWNEQFF.

The chain carries TRBV20-1 and TRBJ2-7; D gene uncertain. The CDR3 is made up of 11 amino acids. Between the trimmed V and J ends, which lost 5 bases and 4 bases, there was a span of 9 bases. The germline V gene encodes CDR1 DFQATT and CDR2 SNEGSKA (reference sequence). The CDR3 nucleotides read TGCAGTGCTCCGTATACTTACGAGCAGTACTTC. Translation gives CSAPYTYEQYF.

The rearrangement joins TRBV19 to TRBJ1-3; unclear D gene. V lost 4 bases, J lost 0 bases, and 7 bases lay in between. The CDR3 covers 14 residues. The germline V gene has CDR1 LNHDA and CDR2 SQIVND (reference sequence). The CDR3 DNA is TGTGCCAGTAGTACTGGCAGCTCTGGAAACACCATATATTTT. It yields the protein CASSTGSSGNTIYF. Looking up the rest from reference TRBV19 and TRBJ1-3 gives the full variable domain: DGGITQSPKYLFRKEGQNVTLSCEQNLNHDAMYWYRQDPGQGLRLIYYSQIVNDFQKGDIAEGYSVSREKKESFPLTVTSAQKNPTAFYLCASSTGSSGNTIYFGEGSWLTVV.

The chain joins TRBV19 to TRBJ2-3; the D gene is possibly TRBD1 (6 bases). The length of the CDR3 is 16 residues. The germline V and J ends were trimmed by 2 bases and 2 bases, with 14 bases remaining between them. Germline CDR1 is LNHDA and CDR2 is SQIVND (reference sequence). CDR3 nucleotides: TGTGCCAGTAGTATAACCCCCCGGACAGCCACAGATACGCAGTATTTT. Translated: CASSITPRTATDTQYF.

This clone was seen a handful of times. J is TRBJ1-1 and V is TRBV5-1, with D maybe TRBD1 (5 bases). Germline V gives CDR1 SGHRS, CDR2 YFSETQ. The CDR3 is made up of 17 amino acids. V was trimmed by 1 base and J by 0 bases, leaving 16 bases between them. The CDR3 region is CASSLRGRRVLNTEAFF. In DNA form, the CDR3 reads TGCGCCAGCAGCTTGAGGGGCCGGAGGGTCCTGAACACTGAAGCTTTCTTT.

The rearrangement uses TRBV29-1 and TRBJ1-2; 8 nucleotides match TRBD1. CDR3 length equals 15 residues. V shed 5 bases and J 4 bases; nucleotides not matched to a gene: 12. CDR1 is SQVTM and CDR2 is ANQGSEA in the germline V gene. The CDR3 loop reads CSVREGGQGGYGYTF. The CDR3 DNA reads as TGCAGCGTTCGGGAAGGCGGACAGGGAGGCTATGGCTACACCTTC.

As to this clone: At one end, the junction sequence differs from germline, possibly due to a read error. This chain connects TRBV30 to TRBJ2-4; TRBD1 matches at 9 bases. Germline V gene lookup returns CDR1 GTSNPN and CDR2 SVGIG (reference sequence). The CDR3 consists of 13 residues. CDR3 in amino acids: CAWSAGTGSSGDF. Written as DNA, the CDR3 is TGTGCCTGGAGCGCCGGGACAGGGTCTTCGGGGGACTTC.

CDR3 sequence (DNA): TGCGCCAGCAGCGGGGGGACAGGGGGCGCGACTGAAGCTTTCTTT. Its translation is CASSGGTGGATEAFF. The chain uses TRBV5-1 and TRBJ1-1; 12 bases line up with TRBD1. With V trimmed by 4 bases and J by 5 bases, 6 bases remained unmatched. Germline V lookup: CDR1 SGHRS, CDR2 YFSETQ. The CDR3 extends over 15 amino acids.

The rearrangement links TRBV12-2 to TRBJ1-1. TRBV12-2 is classified as a pseudogene. This CDR3 contains 15 residues. CDR3 bases: TGTGCAAGTCGCTTAGCGTTCCTCGCGGACACTGAAGCTTTCTTT. This codes for CASRLAFLADTEAFF.

V usage is TRBV7-2 and J usage is TRBJ1-5; D not certain. This CDR3 comprises 14 residues. The germline V gene encodes CDR1 SGHTA and CDR2 FQGNSA. V was pared by 5 bases and J by 4 bases, with 12 bases between. The CDR3: CASSPMGGNQPQHF. CDR3 sequence (DNA): TGTGCCAGCAGCCCCATGGGCGGGAATCAGCCCCAGCATTTT.

V and J are TRBV5-4 and TRBJ2-5; 9 positions match TRBD1. Losses at the gene ends were 3 bases for V and 4 bases for J; bases not matched to a gene: 1. The CDR3 has 13 residues. Per germline, CDR1 SGHNT and CDR2 YYREEE (reference sequence). CDR3 sequence (DNA): TGTGCCAGCAGCTCGGACAGGGGAGAGACCCAGTACTTC. This codes for CASSSDRGETQYF.

In its sample, this clone was seen once. The J gene is TRBJ1-1, the V gene TRBV28; a weak D match, TRBD1 (6 bases). The CDR3 sequence is 14 residues long. Per germline, CDR1 MDHEN and CDR2 SYDVKM. Between the trimmed V and J ends, which lost 5 bases and 1 base, there was a span of 11 bases. The CDR3 DNA reads as TGTGCCAGCAGTCCGACAGGCCGGAACACTGAAGCTTTCTTT. This gives the protein CASSPTGRNTEAFF.

The chain employs TRBV6-5 and TRBJ2-3; D is unclear. The V end lost 0 bases, the J end lost 2 bases, and 9 bases lay between the germline ends. CDR3 size: 15 residues. Germline loops: CDR1 MNHEY, CDR2 SVGAGI. The CDR3 is CASSYSGSPTDTQYF. The CDR3 DNA sequence: TGTGCCAGCAGTTACTCGGGCAGCCCCACAGATACGCAGTATTTT.

CDR3 loop: CASTGVGPYNSPLHF. The CDR3 nucleotides are TGTGCCAGCACGGGGGTAGGGCCCTATAATTCACCCCTCCACTTT. The rearrangement links TRBV28 to TRBJ1-6; the D gene is possibly TRBD1 (5 bases). The CDR3 is 15 residues long. Germline CDR1 reads MDHEN; CDR2 reads SYDVKM. Trimming left V 7 bases short and J 2 bases short, with 12 bases between.

In this sample, this clone turned up once. The chain uses TRBV6-5 and TRBJ1-2; TRBD1 might be the D (5 bases). Trimming cost V 7 bases and J 6 bases, with 12 bases left between them. Germline CDR1 reads MNHEY; CDR2 reads SVGAGI. The CDR3 runs 12 residues. CDR3 in DNA: TGTGCCAGCAAAAGGGGAGGGGATGGCTACACCTTC. As protein: CASKRGGDGYTF.

This chain connects TRBV30 to TRBJ1-2, with TRBD1 matching over 10 bases. Germline V gene lookup returns CDR1 GTSNPN and CDR2 SVGIG (reference sequence). CDR3 length: 15 amino acids. The ends lost 3 bases at V and 1 base at J; junction bases unmatched: 5. CDR3 sequence: CAWSADRGLNYGYTF. In DNA, the CDR3 is TGTGCCTGGAGCGCAGACAGGGGGCTTAACTATGGCTACACCTTC.

The chain uses TRBV19 and TRBJ2-1; 16 bases map to TRBD2. The CDR3 is made up of 18 amino acids. Germline CDR1 reads LNHDA; CDR2 reads SQIVND (reference sequence). V shed 5 bases, J shed 8 bases, and the junction held 12 bases outside the gene matches. The DNA for the CDR3 is TGTGCCAGTAGTGGGACTAGCGGGGGGGCCGTCCGCGTCGATGAGCAGTTCTTC. Translated: CASSGTSGGAVRVDEQFF.

The chain's CDR3 is CASSSGWRGYF. For the CDR3, the DNA is TGTGCCAGCAGTTCCGGATGGAGAGGGTACTTC. The rearrangement joins TRBV28 to TRBJ2-7; D is ambiguous. Between the trimmed V and J ends, which lost 4 bases and 12 bases, there was a span of 13 bases. CDR1 and CDR2 from the germline V gene are MDHEN and SYDVKM. The CDR3 length is 11 residues.

This clone was seen just once. J is TRBJ1-5 and V is TRBV9; TRBD1 is a possible D gene (6 bases). V was pared by 3 bases and J by 1 base, with 11 bases between. This CDR3 is built from 15 residues. Germline V gene sequence: CDR1 SGDLS, CDR2 YYNGEE. CDR3 coding DNA: TGTGCCAGCAGCGAGGGGGAGGGGAGCAATCAGCCCCAGCATTTT. Translation: CASSEGEGSNQPQHF.

This clone has only one observation. The chain carries TRBV11-2 and TRBJ2-2, with D possibly matching TRBD1 (6 bases). The CDR3 has 15 residues. V lost 0 bases and J lost 4, with 9 bases in between. Per the germline V gene, CDR1 is SGHAT and CDR2 is FQNNGV. The CDR3 nucleotides are TGTGCCAGCAGCTTAGAGGACAGAACCACCGGGGAGCTGTTTTTT. Encoded protein: CASSLEDRTTGELFF.

A single count supports this clone. This chain joins TRBV5-1 and TRBJ1-5; D ambiguous. Trimming removed 4 bases at V and 3 bases at J, with 11 bases between. Looked up from germline, CDR1 is SGHRS and CDR2 is YFSETQ. The CDR3 covers 14 residues. For the CDR3, the DNA is TGCGCCAGCAGCCCCAGTGGGCCCAATCAGCCCCAGCATTTT. Its protein product is CASSPSGPNQPQHF.

The chain employs TRBV6-5 and TRBJ1-5; D remains unclear. The germline CDR1 and CDR2 sequences are MNHEY and SVGAGI. The CDR3 is 16 residues long. The V end was cut by 3 bases, the J end by 2 bases, with 14 bases between. CDR3 DNA: TGTGCCAGCAGTTATTCCCAAGCTATCGGCAATCAGCCCCAGCATTTT. It yields the protein CASSYSQAIGNQPQHF.

This clone was counted a few times. V gene TRBV5-1 combines with J gene TRBJ2-7, with D possibly TRBD2 on 5 matching bases. The ends were cut back, 3 bases at V and 0 bases at J, with 10 bases in the middle. Germline CDR1 reads SGHRS; CDR2 reads YFSETQ. The CDR3 is made up of 14 amino acids. The CDR3 DNA reads as TGCGCCAGCAGCTGGGGAGCCCACTCCTACGAGCAGTACTTC. It yields the protein CASSWGAHSYEQYF. The full variable domain, in which reference TRBV5-1 and TRBJ2-7 provide the parts outside the CDR3, is KAGVTQTPRYLIKTRGQQVTLSCSPISGHRSVSWYQQTPGQGLQFLFEYFSETQRNKGNFPGRFSGRQFSNSRSEMNVSTLELGDSALYLCASSWGAHSYEQYFGPGTRLTVT.

The chain joins TRBV9 to TRBJ2-2; TRBD2 matches 15 bases. Looked up from germline, CDR1 is SGDLS and CDR2 is YYNGEE. The V gene end was trimmed by 4 bases and the J gene end by 7 bases; junction bases not matched to a gene: 8. The CDR3 loop spans 17 amino acids. This CDR3 reads CASSLRTSGRAGGELFF. The CDR3 nucleotides read TGTGCCAGCAGCCTCCGGACTAGCGGGAGGGCCGGCGGGGAGCTGTTTTTT.

The rearrangement links TRBV4-3 to TRBJ2-5, with 8 bases matching TRBD1. The CDR3 is made up of 16 amino acids. V lost 1 base to trimming and J lost 2 bases; unmatched junction nucleotides: 6. Per the germline V gene, CDR1 is LGHNA and CDR2 is YSLEER. CDR3 protein: CASSQAPRTGQETQYF. The CDR3 coding sequence is TGCGCCAGCAGCCAAGCTCCCCGGACAGGGCAAGAGACCCAGTACTTC.